Given below is one T cell receptor beta chain in context. This entry belongs to a study of blood T cell repertoires in COVID-19. Study summary: The United States, Italy and Spain were the sources of the acute and convalescent COVID-19 samples. Nucleic acid was either cDNA or gDNA, and it came from T cells, B-cell-depleted T cells, or PBMCs.

The CDR3 totals 11 residues. Trimming took 5 bases from V and 8 from J, leaving 7 bases between them. The germline V gene has CDR1 SNHLY and CDR2 FYNNEI. Original data processing: Cell counts per sample came from amplifying reference gene primers. Clones were sequenced by immunoSEQ multiplex PCR, and TCRdb holds only the in-frame ones, with some missing. Clone size and the V and J calls come from that table; the DNA yielded D and trimming. The table shows approximately 200,000 clones, with approximately 83% occurring only once. The sample was peripheral blood. The TCR originated in a human donor with active or convalescent COVID-19. The donor label of this sample is uncertain. The chain employs TRBV2 and TRBJ1-3; D not certain. CDR3 DNA: TGTGCCAGCAGTAGGGAGTACACCATATATTTT. Protein sequence: CASSREYTIYF.